Listed below are T cell receptor beta chains from one sample, sequenced in a study of T cell repertoires in cytomegalovirus infection. TCRdb called the reads again in MiXCR, with one record for every CDR3 protein. Of over 250,000 distinct CDR3 sequences listed, roughly a fifth were seen once; the top ten hold about 21%. These receptors lack a known antigen. The sequences come from cultured PBMCs, collected from culture after CMV antigen stimulation. These receptor sequences come from a human donor in good health (CMV status not recorded). Some clones in this sample may be carry-over from other donors' samples. The CDR3 runs from the conserved cysteine through the conserved F or W. The D gene is left open where the match is weak. Clone size is shown for a subset of rows, as once, few, many or a class of expanded clone.

many	TRBD1	TRBJ2-7	TRBV7-4	TGTGCCAGCAGCGAGGGACAGGGGGCTCTCTACGAGCAGTACTTC	CASSEGQGALYEQYF
NA	TRBD2	TRBJ2-5	TRBV11-2	TGTGCCAGCAGCTTAGAGTTCGGTAGCGGGAGATCACGAGAGACCCAGTACTTC	CASSLEFGSGRSRETQYF
many	NA	TRBJ2-5	TRBV7-2	TGTGCCAGCAGCTTAGCGCCTGGGAGAGAGACCCAGTACTTC	CASSLAPGRETQYF
many	NA	TRBJ2-5	TRBV7-2	TGTGCCAGCAGCTTTTACTCGGGGCCGGAGACCCAGTACTTC	CASSFYSGPETQYF
many	TRBD2	TRBJ2-1	TRBV7-2	TGTGCCAGCAGCTTAGTAGCGCTCCGGACTAGCGGGGGCAATGAGCAGTTCTTC	CASSLVALRTSGGNEQFF
many	NA	TRBJ2-3	TRBV20-1	TGCAGTGCCCCATGGCGGGATACGCAGTATTTT	CSAPWRDTQYF
few	TRBD1	TRBJ2-2	TRBV24-1	TGTGCCACCAGTGATTTACAGGGGAGAGGGAACACCGGGGAGCTGTTTTTT	CATSDLQGRGNTGELFF
many	NA	TRBJ1-6	TRBV19	TGTGCCAGTAGTATCGGCAGCTCCTATAATTCACCCCTCCACTTT	CASSIGSSYNSPLHF
many	NA	TRBJ1-3	TRBV7-9	TGTGCCAGCAGAAGCGACAGGAATGAGCGGAACACCATATATTTT	CASRSDRNERNTIYF
many	NA	TRBJ2-2	TRBV11-3	TGTGCCAGCAGCCTTGAAGAGACCGGGGAGCTGTTTTTT	CASSLEETGELFF
NA	NA	TRBJ2-6	TRBV19	TGTGCCAGTAGTATAGTGGGAGCAGCATCCTCTGGGGCCAACGTCCTGACTTTC	CASSIVGAASSGANVLTF
few	TRBD1	TRBJ1-5	TRBV7-2	TGTGCCAGCAGCAGGCGCCGGGACAGGGTCGGACAGCCCCAGCATTTT	CASSRRRDRVGQPQHF
NA	TRBD2	TRBJ2-1	TRBV5-4	TGTGCCAGCAGCTTGGCCGGCGGGAGATCCCACAATGAGCAGTTCTTC	CASSLAGGRSHNEQFF
NA	TRBD2	TRBJ2-1	TRBV5-1	TGCGCCAGCAGCGCGGGACTAGCGGGTCACAATGAGCAGTTCTTC	CASSAGLAGHNEQFF
NA	TRBD2	TRBJ2-2	TRBV6-8	TGTGCCAGCAGAACTAGCGGGAGCAGCGGGGAGCTGTTTTTT	CASRTSGSSGELFF
NA	TRBD1	TRBJ1-2	TRBV28	TGTGCCAGCAGTGAGGAGGGGGCAAATTTTGGCTACACCTTC	CASSEEGANFGYTF
few	TRBD1	TRBJ2-7	TRBV4-1	TGCGCCAGCAGCCAACGGACAGGTGACTACGAGCAGTACTTC	CASSQRTGDYEQYF
NA	NA	TRBJ1-5	TRBV6-1	TGTGCCAGCAGTCCCGGGCGGACCAATCAGCCCCAGCATTTT	CASSPGRTNQPQHF
NA	TRBD1	TRBJ1-1	TRBV4-2	TGTGCCAGCAGCCAAGCGGGACAGGGGGCGACTGAAGCTTTCTTT	CASSQAGQGATEAFF
few	NA	TRBJ2-7	TRBV28	TGTGCCACGGCTCCGGACTTTCGCGACGAGCAGTACTTC	CATAPDFRDEQYF
NA	TRBD2	TRBJ2-1	TRBV7-2	TGTGCCAGCAGCTTCGGACTAGCGCGTCGGAATGAGCAGTTCTTC	CASSFGLARRNEQFF
NA	NA	TRBJ2-1	TRBV30	TGTGCTTTGGGGCGACTAGTAGAACGCAATGAGCAGTTCTTC	CALGRLVERNEQFF
NA	NA	TRBJ1-4	TRBV12-3/TRBV12-4	TGTGCCAGCAGACTCAGGGGCAGGGCCGCTAATGAAAAACTGTTTTTT	CASRLRGRAANEKLFF
NA	NA	TRBJ2-1	TRBV27	TGTGCCAGCAGCCCCCTGAGCTGGAACAATGAGCAGTTCTTC	CASSPLSWNNEQFF
few	NA	TRBJ2-4	TRBV4-1	TGCGCCAGCAGCCTTTACAGGGAATCAACCATTCAGTACTTC	CASSLYRESTIQYF
many	NA	TRBJ2-2	TRBV7-2	TGTGCCAGCAGCTTAGGCTCGACGGGGTACACCGGGGAGCTGTTTTTT	CASSLGSTGYTGELFF
NA	TRBD2	TRBJ2-1	TRBV5-1	TGCGCCAGCAGCTACTTCGGACAGACAGCCTCTACCGCTAGCGGGAGGGTTGTCAATGAGCAGTTCTTC	CASSYFGQTASTASGRVVNEQFF
NA	NA	TRBJ2-1	TRBV6-5	TGTGCCAGCAGCGGACGTAGCTCCTACAATGAGCAGTTCTTC	CASSGRSSYNEQFF
NA	TRBD2	TRBJ2-3	TRBV12-3/TRBV12-4	TGTGCCAGCAAGGTCCTAGCGGGAGGGGATACGCAGTATTTT	CASKVLAGGDTQYF
NA	TRBD1	TRBJ2-2	TRBV11-2	TGTGCCAGCAGCTTAGCCGGGGACAGGGTGATCACCGGGGAGCTGTTTTTT	CASSLAGDRVITGELFF
NA	NA	TRBJ2-4	TRBV15	TGTGCCACCAGCAGAGGTCTGGGGGAGGCCAAAAACATTCAGTACTTC	CATSRGLGEAKNIQYF
few	NA	TRBJ2-5	TRBV5-4	TGTGCCAGCAGCTTGTCGGACACGGAGACCCAGTACTTC	CASSLSDTETQYF
NA	NA	TRBJ2-5	TRBV27	TGTGCCAGCAGTTTATCGATAGCTAGTTCGGGGGAGACCCAGTACTTC	CASSLSIASSGETQYF
NA	NA	TRBJ2-1	TRBV28	TGTGCCAGCAGTTTATCTCTCTTCTTGGGGGCCCCTCACGATGAGCAGTTCTTC	CASSLSLFLGAPHDEQFF